Presented here are 23 T cell receptor beta chains from one specimen sequenced in a study of blood T cell repertoires in COVID-19. This table comes from immunoSEQ multiplex PCR, and its TCRdb copy is limited to in-frame clones, with some not included. The sample consists of about 76,000 clones, roughly 70% of them appearing once. Material for sequencing was peripheral blood. The receptors originated from a man in his 70s with acute or convalescent COVID-19.

The rearrangement joins TRBV3-1 (or the pseudogene TRBV3-2) to TRBJ1-2; the D is unclear. V was shortened by 4 bases and J by 8 bases, with 20 bases between the two germline ends. This CDR3 region has 15 residues. Germline V gene lookup returns CDR1 LGHDT and CDR2 YNNKEL (reference sequence). CDR3 sequence reads: CASSPLDSSQVGYTF. The CDR3 region has the DNA TGTGCCAGCAGCCCCCTGGACTCGTCGCAAGTAGGCTACACCTTC.

This chain connects TRBV5-8 to TRBJ1-5; D might be TRBD1 (6 bases). The CDR3 has 15 residues. Deletions cut 3 bases from V and 0 bases from J, with 10 bases between. Germline V gene data show CDR1 as SGHTS and CDR2 as YDEGEE. The CDR3 region is CASSSTGYSNQPQHF. CDR3 sequence (DNA): TGTGCCAGCAGCTCGACAGGTTATAGCAATCAGCCCCAGCATTTT.

This clone was picked up a small number of times. The V gene is TRBV5-6, the J gene TRBJ2-2; 7 positions agree with TRBD1. V was clipped by 5 bases and J by 4 bases; unmatched bases: 2. Germline CDR1 is SGHDT and CDR2 is YYEEEE. The CDR3 contains 13 residues. CDR3 residues: CASRPGGTGELFF. CDR3 bases: TGTGCCAGCAGACCAGGGGGCACCGGGGAGCTGTTTTTT.

The chain links TRBV27 to TRBJ2-7; possibly TRBD1 for D (6 bases). V was shortened by 5 bases and J by 7 bases, with 21 bases between the two germline ends. CDR1 is MNHEY and CDR2 is SMNVEV in the germline V gene (reference sequence). The CDR3 spans 15 residues. The CDR3, as DNA: TGTGCCAGCAGTCCCTCGACAGGTGGGAGCGGAGAGCAGTACTTC. Translation gives CASSPSTGGSGEQYF.

This rearrangement joins TRBV7-2 to TRBJ1-4, with 9 bases that match TRBD1. The CDR3 loop spans 15 amino acids. The germline V gene encodes CDR1 SGHTA and CDR2 FQGNSA. With V trimmed by 0 bases and J by 5 bases, 1 base remained unmatched. The CDR3 loop reads CASSLAGQGNEKLFF. CDR3 coding DNA: TGTGCCAGCAGCTTAGCGGGACAGGGCAATGAAAAACTGTTTTTT.

The chain uses TRBV7-3 and TRBJ2-1, with 15 bases lining up with TRBD2. V was clipped by 5 bases and J by 4 bases; unmatched bases: 6. The CDR3 spans 17 residues. The V gene's germline CDR1 is SGHTA and CDR2 FQGTGA. The CDR3 loop reads CASSPGTSGRLYNEQFF. The CDR3, as DNA: TGTGCCAGCAGCCCAGGGACTAGCGGGAGGTTATACAATGAGCAGTTCTTC.

The chain uses TRBV28 and TRBJ2-3, with TRBD1 as a possible D gene (5 bases). Germline V gives CDR1 MDHEN, CDR2 SYDVKM. The CDR3 covers 13 residues. Trimming left V 5 bases short and J 5 bases short, with 11 bases between. The CDR3 loop reads CASSRQHLDTQYF. CDR3 in DNA: TGTGCCAGCAGTCGACAGCATCTAGATACGCAGTATTTT.

This rearrangement joins TRBV6-5 to TRBJ2-2, with D possibly TRBD2 on 5 matching bases. The CDR3 loop spans 14 amino acids. Trimming pared 6 bases from V and 1 base from J, leaving 9 bases between. Germline CDR1 MNHEY, CDR2 SVGAGI. The CDR3 bases are TGTGCCAGCAGGGGTAGCGTGAACACCGGGGAGCTGTTTTTT. Its translation: CASRGSVNTGELFF.

The rearrangement joins TRBV28 to TRBJ2-1; D gene ambiguous. The CDR3 totals 12 residues. The germline gives CDR1 MDHEN, CDR2 SYDVKM. The CDR3 spells CVCISSYNEQFF. The DNA for the CDR3 is TGTGTTTGTATTAGCTCCTACAATGAGCAGTTCTTC.

V is TRBV5-1 and J is TRBJ2-2; 11 bases match TRBD2. The length of the CDR3 is 17 residues. CDR1 and CDR2 (germline): SGHRS, YFSETQ. The J segment lost 7 bases and the V segment lost 0 bases, leaving 8 bases of the junction unmatched. The CDR3 DNA sequence: TGCGCCAGCAGCTTGGGCTTAGCGGGAGGGCTCCACGGGGAGCTGTTTTTT. Its protein is CASSLGLAGGLHGELFF.

V gene TRBV23-1 combines with J gene TRBJ2-7; 9 bases match TRBD1. TRBV23-1 is reported as an ORF; its role is uncertain. The CDR3 runs to 15 residues. J lost 3 bases, V lost 2 bases, and 5 bases had no gene match. The CDR3 DNA reads as TGCGCCAGCAGTCAAAGACAGGGGGTTATCTACGAGCAGTACTTC. Its translation: CASSQRQGVIYEQYF.

This chain uses TRBV12-3 or TRBV12-4 with TRBJ2-7; no firm D call. This CDR3 has 13 residues. V lost 5 bases and J 7 bases, leaving 15 bases between the germline ends. CDR3 in DNA: TGTGCCAGCAGTCCCAGGTTAGGTGGGGAGCAGTACTTC. This encodes CASSPRLGGEQYF.

V usage is TRBV19 and J usage is TRBJ2-2, with D perhaps TRBD1 (6 bases). This CDR3 comprises 14 residues. Trimming left V 11 bases short and J 7 bases short, with 20 bases between. Germline CDR1 LNHDA, CDR2 SQIVND (reference sequence). This chain's CDR3 is CALGGSGDHGELFF. CDR3 bases: TGTGCCCTCGGCGGGTCAGGGGATCACGGGGAGCTGTTTTTT.

The chain carries TRBV19 and TRBJ2-3; perhaps TRBD1 as D (9 bases). Germline-derived CDR1 and CDR2 are LNHDA and SQIVND (reference sequence). This CDR3 contains 17 residues. The V and J ends lost 5 bases and 8 bases respectively, with 26 bases between them. Here the CDR3 DNA reads TGTGCCAGTAGTGAGATCTCGGGACAGGGTGCGGGAGGTACGCAGTATTTT. Protein: CASSEISGQGAGGTQYF.

The rearrangement joins TRBV11-2 to TRBJ2-1; D gene uncertain. Germline-derived CDR1 and CDR2 are SGHAT and FQNNGV. Trimming removed 5 bases at V and 5 bases at J, with 16 bases between. This CDR3 is built from 15 residues. The CDR3 is CASSPGHEPHNEQFF. The CDR3 bases are TGTGCCAGCAGCCCAGGCCATGAACCCCACAATGAGCAGTTCTTC.

V is TRBV10-3 and J is TRBJ1-5; 7 nucleotides align to TRBD1. CDR1 is ENHRY, CDR2 SYGVKD, per germline. After removal of 3 bases from V and 1 base from J, the junction contained 9 bases not matched to a gene. This CDR3 has 17 amino acids. CDR3 residues: CAISDRPGGASNQPQHF. CDR3 nucleotide sequence: TGTGCCATCAGTGACCGGCCAGGGGGTGCGAGCAATCAGCCCCAGCATTTT.

The chain is built from TRBV6-5 and TRBJ1-2; 11 bases map to TRBD1. J lost 6 bases, V lost 5 bases, and 8 bases had no gene match. The CDR3 is made up of 15 amino acids. Germline V gives CDR1 MNHEY, CDR2 SVGAGI. The CDR3 reads CASSRTGGQYDGYTF. CDR3 bases: TGTGCCAGCAGTCGGACAGGGGGCCAGTATGATGGCTACACCTTC.

This sequence joins TRBV7-9 and TRBJ1-4; D might be TRBD1 (5 bases). The CDR3 is made up of 16 amino acids. Trimming pared 3 bases from V and 0 bases from J, leaving 11 bases between. The V gene's germline CDR1 is SEHNR and CDR2 FQNEAQ (reference sequence). CDR3 residues: CASSLGSGATNEKLFF. Here the CDR3 DNA reads TGTGCCAGCAGCTTGGGGTCGGGGGCAACTAATGAAAAACTGTTTTTT.

The V call is TRBV29-1, the J call TRBJ2-1, with 9 bases fitting TRBD2. Trimming cost V 8 bases and J 9 bases; bases outside gene matches: 11. The CDR3 consists of 13 residues. Looked up from germline, CDR1 is SQVTM and CDR2 is ANQGSEA. CDR3 loop: CSSVAGGPPEQFF. In DNA, the CDR3 is TGCAGCTCCGTGGCGGGAGGGCCCCCTGAGCAGTTCTTC.

This rearrangement joins TRBV6-1 to TRBJ2-2, with a weak D call TRBD2 (6 bases). CDR1 is MNHNS and CDR2 is SASEGT in the germline V gene. The CDR3 length is 16 residues. V lost 4 bases and J 1 base, leaving 13 bases between the germline ends. The CDR3 loop is CASSVLGGLNTGELFF. Here the CDR3 DNA reads TGTGCCAGCAGTGTCCTCGGGGGACTGAACACCGGGGAGCTGTTTTTT.

The chain joins TRBV7-9 to TRBJ2-7; TRBD1 is a possible D gene (6 bases). Germline assignment: CDR1 SEHNR and CDR2 FQNEAQ (reference sequence). V lost 1 base and J 2 bases, leaving 6 bases between the germline ends. There are 13 residues in the CDR3. The CDR3 nucleotides read TGTGCCAGCAGCTTAGGGACAGCCTACGAGCAGTACTTC. Translation: CASSLGTAYEQYF.

This clone was counted once. The chain employs TRBV12-3 or TRBV12-4 and TRBJ1-5; no clear D. V lost 5 bases, J lost 4 bases, and 9 bases lay in between. CDR3 size: 13 residues. For the CDR3, the DNA is TGTGCCAGCAGTCCCGAGCTGAATCAGCCCCAGCATTTT. Protein: CASSPELNQPQHF.

This chain uses TRBV4-2 with TRBJ2-7, with 8 bases that match TRBD1. Trimming at V came to 3 bases and at J to 6 bases, leaving 4 bases not matched to a gene. This CDR3 region has 13 residues. The germline V gene has CDR1 LGHNA and CDR2 YNFKEQ. CDR3 nucleotide sequence: TGTGCCAGCAGCCACCTGACAGGGGTCGAGCAGTACTTC. This gives the protein CASSHLTGVEQYF.